Listed below are T cell receptor beta chains from one sample, sequenced in a study of T cells expressing NK-cell markers. For each CDR3 protein, TCRdb gives one entry from its re-call of the 5' RACE reads, without DNA. The table lists about 260,000 distinct CDR3 sequences. The material sequenced was blood T cells: a sorted CD56 or NKG2C T cell subset, CD4+ or CD8+ T cells, or bulk PBMC T cells (not recorded which). The receptor source for this set is a man younger than 35 in good health. The CDR3 runs from the conserved cysteine through the conserved F or W.

cdr3_length	v_call	j_call	cdr3_aa
14	TRBV10-3	TRBJ2-7	CAISESTHSYEQYF
14	TRBV10-3	TRBJ2-5	CATGLAERQETQYF
17	TRBV29-1	TRBJ1-1	CSVDHHPGQTWNTEAFF
16	TRBV10-3	TRBJ2-1	CAISEQLADSYNEQFF
18	TRBV6-4	TRBJ2-6	CASKKTGASLTGANVLTF
12	TRBV20-1	TRBJ1-6	CSVGRNNSPLHF
16	TRBV18	TRBJ2-2	CASSTLAGTNTGELFF
15	TRBV30	TRBJ1-4	CAIQDRVGTNEKLFF
15	TRBV20-1	TRBJ2-1	CSAPDLARIYNEQFF
19	TRBV19	TRBJ2-5	CASSISSRTTSGGEETQYF
15	TRBV4-2	TRBJ2-5	CASSQDIGRQETQYF
16	TRBV18	TRBJ2-3	CASSPPRTGGTDTQYF
13	TRBV5-1	TRBJ2-1	CASSLRGMGEQFF
19	TRBV5-1	TRBJ2-1	CASTTSGLAGRSSYNEQFF
13	TRBV5-6	TRBJ1-2	CASSWTGLYGYTF
15	TRBV7-2	TRBJ2-1	CASSSPRTGYNEQFF